This is a list of T cell receptor beta chains from one sample in a study of shared clonotypes between healthy human individuals. TCRdb's table, derived via immunoSEQ multiplex PCR, lists solely in-frame clones and lacks some. Here the sample spans approximately 2,000,000 clones, around 93% being singletons. Source material: naive CD8+ T cells from PBMCs. The receptors here all came from a man aged 18 to 35 in good health. Some clones in this sample may be carry-over from other donors' samples. Both conserved end residues are part of each CDR3. D genes are given only for firm matches. Size tells how often a clone was seen (once, few, many) or the class of an expanded clone, and some rows leave it out.

13,TRBJ2-7,TRBV19,.,.,CASTDTSSYEQYF,TGTGCCAGCACCGACACTTCCTCCTACGAGCAGTACTTC
13,TRBJ2-7,TRBV6-6,.,.,CASSYEVSYEQYF,TGTGCCAGCAGTTACGAGGTCTCCTACGAGCAGTACTTC
15,TRBJ2-7,TRBV28,.,.,CASSLMRAGYYEQYF,TGTGCCAGCAGTCTGATGAGAGCGGGCTACTACGAGCAGTACTTC
16,TRBJ2-7,TRBV28,.,.,CASSLSDRRVSYEQYF,TGTGCCAGCAGCCTTTCGGACAGAAGGGTCTCCTACGAGCAGTACTTC
15,TRBJ2-7,TRBV19,.,.,CASSIVEREVFEQYF,TGTGCCAGTAGTATAGTTGAGAGGGAAGTCTTCGAGCAGTACTTC
15,TRBJ2-7,TRBV7-2,TRBD2,.,CASSFRRTSSGEQYF,TGTGCCAGCAGCTTTCGCAGGACTAGCTCGGGCGAGCAGTACTTC
15,TRBJ2-7,TRBV5-6,TRBD1,.,CASSLEGALSYEQYF,TGTGCCAGCAGCTTGGAGGGGGCTCTCTCCTACGAGCAGTACTTC
16,TRBJ2-1,TRBV9,.,.,CASSVGREGPGNEQFF,TGTGCCAGCAGCGTAGGCCGCGAAGGACCGGGTAATGAGCAGTTCTTC
15,TRBJ2-7,TRBV12-5,.,.,CASAPPLGGPYEQYF,TGTGCTAGTGCCCCCCCATTAGGGGGTCCCTACGAGCAGTACTTC
16,TRBJ2-7,TRBV5-1,TRBD2,.,CASSSGLAGVLYEQYF,TGCGCCAGCAGCTCGGGACTAGCGGGAGTCTTGTACGAGCAGTACTTC
14,TRBJ2-7,TRBV28,.,.,CASSLISSSYEQYF,TGTGCCAGCAGTTTGATTAGCAGCTCCTACGAGCAGTACTTC
16,TRBJ2-7,TRBV7-8,.,once,CASSLGGSSSSYEQYF,TGTGCCAGCAGCTTAGGGGGGAGTTCCAGCTCCTACGAGCAGTACTTC
13,TRBJ2-2,TRBV27,.,few,CASSFYPGGELFF,TGTGCCAGCAGTTTTTATCCGGGTGGGGAGCTGTTTTTT
14,TRBJ1-1,TRBV9,.,few,CASSPRAGPAEAFF,TGTGCCAGCAGCCCGAGGGCAGGACCGGCTGAAGCTTTCTTT
14,TRBJ2-7,TRBV27,TRBD2,.,CASSPGPRGAEQYF,TGTGCCAGCAGTCCAGGGCCGCGGGGGGCTGAGCAGTACTTC
15,TRBJ1-1,TRBV4-1,TRBD1,once,CASSPPAGGTTEAFF,TGCGCCAGCAGCCCCCCGGCAGGGGGAACGACTGAAGCTTTCTTT
13,TRBJ2-1,TRBV5-1,.,.,CASSGRVGHEQFF,TGCGCCAGCAGCGGTAGGGTGGGTCATGAGCAGTTCTTC
14,TRBJ1-2,TRBV7-9,.,.,CASSLGLSNYGYTF,TGTGCCAGCAGCTTAGGACTCTCTAACTATGGCTACACCTTC
14,TRBJ1-2,TRBV13,.,.,CASSQGYSNYGYTF,TGTGCCAGCAGCCAAGGGTACAGTAACTATGGCTACACCTTC
14,TRBJ2-7,TRBV5-1,.,once,CASSFSGPIYEQYF,TGCGCCAGCAGCTTTTCCGGCCCCATCTACGAGCAGTACTTC
16,TRBJ1-3,TRBV29-1,TRBD1,.,CSVEWFRTGEENTIYF,TGCAGCGTTGAATGGTTCCGGACAGGGGAGGAAAACACCATATATTTT
20,TRBJ1-5,TRBV4-1,TRBD1,.,CASSQDKGDRRGYSNQPQHF,TGCGCCAGCAGCCAAGATAAAGGGGACAGGCGGGGGTATAGCAATCAGCCCCAGCATTTT
14,TRBJ2-5,TRBV6-5,.,.,CASRSTRGEETQYF,TGTGCCAGCAGATCCACCAGGGGAGAGGAGACCCAGTACTTC
14,TRBJ2-1,TRBV9,.,.,CASSVEGNRNEQFF,TGTGCCAGCAGCGTAGAGGGAAATCGCAATGAGCAGTTCTTC
14,TRBJ1-4,TRBV2,.,once,CASGGTDWPEKLFF,TGTGCCAGCGGTGGGACTGACTGGCCTGAAAAACTGTTTTTT
14,TRBJ1-5,TRBV5-8,TRBD1,.,CASRWTGGRRPQHF,TGTGCCAGCAGATGGACAGGGGGTAGACGGCCCCAGCATTTT
13,TRBJ2-7,TRBV5-6,TRBD1,few,CASSWDRTYEQYF,TGTGCCAGCAGCTGGGACAGAACCTACGAGCAGTACTTC